Given below is one T cell receptor (beta chain) in context. As yet, its antigen is unknown. These data belong to a study of shared clonotypes between healthy human individuals. Those who donated were healthy HIV-negative adults, with no recent acute infections or vaccinations reported. Clones were sequenced by immunoSEQ multiplex PCR, and TCRdb holds only the in-frame ones, with some missing. The sample yields approximately 1,500,000 clones, 95% to 99% seen once. Whole-study findings and limits: Across subsets, estimated richness was generally greater for naive than for memory populations. Genetic and exposure-history diversity was limited by the small donor number. Clonotypes which were not shared had lower generation probabilities than clonotypes that all four donors shared.

The sequence was collected from a man between 25 and 39 years old in good health. The sample was naive CD4+ T cells sorted from blood. Regarding subset: CD45RA+ positively selected.

CDR3 protein: CASSYLRGPGTGELFF. In DNA, the CDR3 is TGTGCCAGCAGTTATCTCCGGGGGCCGGGCACCGGGGAGCTGTTTTTT. This chain connects TRBV6-5 to TRBJ2-2, with D perhaps matching TRBD1 or TRBD2 (6 bases each). Per germline, CDR1 MNHEY and CDR2 SVGAGI. The CDR3 covers 16 residues. V was trimmed by 3 bases and J by 4 bases, leaving 15 bases between them.